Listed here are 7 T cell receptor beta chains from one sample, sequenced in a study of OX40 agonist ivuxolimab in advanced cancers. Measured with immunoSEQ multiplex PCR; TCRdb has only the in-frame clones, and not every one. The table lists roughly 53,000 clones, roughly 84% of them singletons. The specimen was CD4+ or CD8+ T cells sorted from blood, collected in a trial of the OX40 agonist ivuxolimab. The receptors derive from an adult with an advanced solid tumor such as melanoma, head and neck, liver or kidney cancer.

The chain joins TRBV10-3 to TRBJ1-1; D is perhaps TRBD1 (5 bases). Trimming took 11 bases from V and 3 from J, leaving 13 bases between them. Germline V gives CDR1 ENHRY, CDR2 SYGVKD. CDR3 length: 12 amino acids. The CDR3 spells CAAGGVDTEAFF. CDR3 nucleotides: TGTGCCGCGGGGGGGGTCGACACTGAAGCTTTCTTT.

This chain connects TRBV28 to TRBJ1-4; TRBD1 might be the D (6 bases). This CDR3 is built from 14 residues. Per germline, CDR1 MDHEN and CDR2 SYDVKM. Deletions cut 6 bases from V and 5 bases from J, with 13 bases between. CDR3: CASRLGQMNEKLFF. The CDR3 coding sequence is TGTGCCAGCAGACTCGGACAGATGAATGAAAAACTGTTTTTT. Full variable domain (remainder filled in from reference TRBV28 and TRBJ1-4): DVKVTQSSRYLVKRTGEKVFLECVQDMDHENMFWYRQDPGLGLRLIYFSYDVKMKEKGDIPEGYSVSREKKERFSLILESASTNQTSMYLCASRLGQMNEKLFFGSGTQLSVL.

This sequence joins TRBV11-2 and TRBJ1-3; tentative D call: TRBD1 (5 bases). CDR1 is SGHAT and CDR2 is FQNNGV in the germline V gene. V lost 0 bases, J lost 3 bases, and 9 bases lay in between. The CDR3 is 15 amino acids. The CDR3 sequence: CASSLEAGSGNTIYF. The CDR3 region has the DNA TGTGCCAGCAGCTTAGAGGCAGGGAGTGGAAACACCATATATTTT.

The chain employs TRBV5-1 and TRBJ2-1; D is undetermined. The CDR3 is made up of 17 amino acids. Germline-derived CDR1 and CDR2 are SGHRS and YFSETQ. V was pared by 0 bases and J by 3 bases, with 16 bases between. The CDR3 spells CASSLAYHGASYNEQFF. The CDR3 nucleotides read TGCGCCAGCAGCTTGGCCTATCATGGCGCGAGCTACAATGAGCAGTTCTTC.

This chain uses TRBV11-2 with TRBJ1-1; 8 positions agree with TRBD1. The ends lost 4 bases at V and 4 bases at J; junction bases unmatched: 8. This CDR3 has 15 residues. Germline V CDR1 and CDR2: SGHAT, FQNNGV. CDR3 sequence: CASSSNRGKGTEAFF. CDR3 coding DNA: TGTGCCAGCAGCTCAAACAGGGGGAAAGGCACTGAAGCTTTCTTT.

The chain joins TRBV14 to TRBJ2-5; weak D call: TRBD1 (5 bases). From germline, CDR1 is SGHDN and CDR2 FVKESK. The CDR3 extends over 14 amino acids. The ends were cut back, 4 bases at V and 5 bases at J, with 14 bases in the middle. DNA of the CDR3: TGTGCCAGCAGCCGATCCAGGGCGGTCGAGACCCAGTACTTC. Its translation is CASSRSRAVETQYF.

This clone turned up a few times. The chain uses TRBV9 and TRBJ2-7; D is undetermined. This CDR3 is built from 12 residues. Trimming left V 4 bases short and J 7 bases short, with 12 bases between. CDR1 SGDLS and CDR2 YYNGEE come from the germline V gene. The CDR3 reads CASSPTTREQYF. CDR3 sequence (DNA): TGTGCCAGCAGCCCAACAACAAGGGAGCAGTACTTC.